One and the same sample provided the 15 T cell receptor beta chains below, sequenced in a study of T-cell reconstitution after alpha-beta-depleted transplantation in children (dated by TCRdb to 2016 to 2018). Library preparation was by PCR. The instrument was an Illumina HiSeq 2500. TCR library preparation used molecular barcoding, with unique molecular identifiers applied to normalize quantification of the TCRbeta repertoire. TCRdb reran the public reads through fastp at Q25 and MiXCR, keeping productive beta chains. Under each unique CDR3 protein, matching rows form one entry showing the most common genes and DNA. The table for this sample lists under 750,000 distinct CDR3 sequences; around 23% of them were counted only once. The ten largest clones take up 13% to 15% of the sample. In the paper's terms, the treatment or condition label means: allogeneic hematopoietic cell transplantation with graft depleted of TCRalphabeta T cells and CD19 B cells.

This sample comprised PBMCs, mostly from graft donor cells, obtained 360 days after TCRalphabeta/CD19-depleted stem cell transplant. These receptors originate from a boy younger than two who had a stem cell transplant for acute myeloid leukemia, so the T cells may come from the graft donor.

J is TRBJ1-1 and V is TRBV7-9; D is unresolved. From germline, CDR1 is SEHNR and CDR2 FQNEAQ (reference sequence). V lost 0 bases and J lost 5, with 7 bases in between. The CDR3 runs 13 residues. CDR3 nucleotides: TGTGCCAGCAGCTTAGCGAGTGAAACTGAAGCTTTCTTT. Translation gives CASSLASETEAFF.

The J gene is TRBJ2-3, the V gene TRBV12-3 or TRBV12-4, with TRBD1 matching over 9 bases. CDR3 size: 15 residues. V lost 6 bases to trimming and J lost 2 bases; unmatched junction nucleotides: 6. For the CDR3, the DNA is TGTGCCAGCAGCCGAAACAGGGGGCACACAGATACGCAGTATTTT. Translated, it gives CASSRNRGHTDTQYF.

This clonotype was counted ten times or more. This rearrangement joins TRBV28 to TRBJ2-5; tentative D call: TRBD2 (7 bases). Trimming removed 6 bases at V and 0 bases at J, with 20 bases between. CDR3 length: 17 amino acids. Germline V CDR1 and CDR2: MDHEN, SYDVKM. The CDR3 loop is CASSGGLAASYQETQYF. The CDR3 coding sequence is TGTGCCAGCAGCGGGGGGCTAGCGGCCTCGTACCAAGAGACCCAGTACTTC.

This clonotype has a count of ten or more. This chain connects TRBV7-7 to TRBJ2-1, with D possibly being TRBD1 (5 bases). The V end was cut by 1 base, the J end by 7 bases, with 14 bases between. Germline values: CDR1 SSHAT, CDR2 FNYEAQ (reference sequence). The length of the CDR3 is 15 residues. The CDR3 sequence: CASSLGSPGFNEQFF. The DNA of the CDR3 is TGTGCCAGCAGCTTAGGTTCGCCAGGGTTTAATGAGCAGTTCTTC.

This clonotype occurred many times. The chain links TRBV20-1 to TRBJ2-7; the D gene is possibly TRBD1 (6 bases). Germline CDR1 is DFQATT and CDR2 is SNEGSKA (reference sequence). The CDR3 consists of 12 residues. V shed 4 bases and J shed 3 bases, with 10 bases lying between them. Written as DNA, the CDR3 is TGCAGTGCTACCCCGGACAGCTACGAGCAGTACTTC. Translating gives CSATPDSYEQYF.

A few counts support this clonotype. This rearrangement joins TRBV6-1 to TRBJ2-3; no definite D call. Germline CDR1 is MNHNS and CDR2 is SASEGT. The CDR3 runs to 15 residues. V was trimmed by 6 bases and J by 0 bases, leaving 13 bases between them. The CDR3 coding sequence is TGTGCCAGCAGCACCAGGTGGATAAGCACAGATACGCAGTATTTT. Translating it yields CASSTRWISTDTQYF.

The chain combines TRBV28 with TRBJ1-2, with TRBD1 as a possible D gene (6 bases). V lost 2 bases to trimming and J lost 8 bases, with 21 bases between them. Germline CDR1 is MDHEN and CDR2 is SYDVKM. The CDR3 consists of 16 residues. This chain's CDR3 is CASSLKGQGPLWGYTF. As DNA, the CDR3 is TGTGCCAGCAGTTTAAAGGGTCAGGGGCCCCTTTGGGGCTACACCTTC.

The sample holds many counts of this clonotype. This chain connects TRBV20-1 to TRBJ1-4; D gene uncertain. Trimming pared 6 bases from V and 4 bases from J, leaving 12 bases between. The germline V gene has CDR1 DFQATT and CDR2 SNEGSKA (reference sequence). There are 13 residues in the CDR3. The CDR3 DNA is TGCAGTGCCGGGCGGCAGAATAATGAAAAACTGTTTTTT. Protein product: CSAGRQNNEKLFF.

The rearrangement joins TRBV6-5 to TRBJ1-3; D gene unclear. The CDR3 contains 15 residues. Trimming took off 2 bases at V and 0 bases at J, with 8 bases between the two ends. Germline V gene lookup returns CDR1 MNHEY and CDR2 SVGAGI. This CDR3 is CASSYAPASGNTIYF. The CDR3, as DNA: TGTGCCAGCAGTTACGCCCCAGCCTCTGGAAACACCATATATTTT.

There are many counts of this clonotype. The V and J genes are TRBV20-1 and TRBJ1-1; TRBD1 might be the D (5 bases). V lost 6 bases to trimming and J lost 1 base, with 12 bases between them. Germline V gene sequence: CDR1 DFQATT, CDR2 SNEGSKA (reference sequence). The CDR3 consists of 13 residues. The CDR3 sequence: CSAAAGWNTEAFF. For the CDR3, the DNA is TGCAGTGCCGCGGCAGGGTGGAACACTGAAGCTTTCTTT.

This clonotype was counted at least ten times. V and J are TRBV4-1 and TRBJ2-1, with TRBD2 identical over 7 bases. The J segment lost 11 bases and the V segment lost 4 bases, leaving 8 bases of the junction unmatched. Germline lookup yields CDR1 MGHRA and CDR2 YSYEKL. The CDR3 is made up of 13 amino acids. The CDR3 nucleotides are TGCGCCAGCAGCCCGACTAGCCCCTCACAGCAGTTCTTC. Protein product: CASSPTSPSQQFF.

V and J are TRBV20-1 and TRBJ1-2; D unresolved. Germline lookup yields CDR1 DFQATT and CDR2 SNEGSKA (reference sequence). The length of the CDR3 is 11 residues. Trimming took off 4 bases at V and 4 bases at J, with 7 bases between the two ends. CDR3 loop: CSAMVGYGYTF. For the CDR3, the DNA is TGCAGTGCTATGGTCGGCTATGGCTACACCTTC.

Only a few counts were recorded for this clonotype. This chain joins TRBV5-1 and TRBJ2-1; D possibly corresponds to TRBD2 (5 bases). V dropped 0 bases and J dropped 0 bases, with 7 bases sitting between them. This CDR3 region has 15 residues. The germline V gene encodes CDR1 SGHRS and CDR2 YFSETQ. The CDR3 DNA reads as TGCGCCAGCAGCTTGGCCAGCGGCTCCTACAATGAGCAGTTCTTC. This encodes CASSLASGSYNEQFF.

The chain carries TRBV29-1 and TRBJ2-1; maybe TRBD1 (6 bases). Trimming shortened V by 4 bases and J by 5 bases, and 12 bases separated the two germline ends. From germline, CDR1 is SQVTM and CDR2 ANQGSEA. The CDR3 sequence is 13 residues long. The CDR3 protein is CSVVYRAHNEQFF. The DNA of the CDR3 is TGCAGCGTTGTGTACAGGGCGCACAATGAGCAGTTCTTC.

This clonotype was picked up a small number of times. The chain uses TRBV20-1 and TRBJ2-1, with a possible D match to TRBD2 (7 bases). With 3 bases removed from V and 4 bases from J, the gap between germline ends came to 16 bases. The V gene's germline CDR1 is DFQATT and CDR2 SNEGSKA (reference sequence). The CDR3 contains 15 residues. The CDR3 DNA follows: TGCAGTGCTAGTCCAAAGGGGGGGGTATACAATGAGCAGTTCTTC. This gives the protein CSASPKGGVYNEQFF.